This is a list of T cell receptor beta chains from one sample in a study of shared clonotypes between healthy human individuals. Here immunoSEQ multiplex PCR was the method, and the copy in TCRdb shows in-frame clones only, minus some. Of millions of clones listed, approximately 94% are singletons. Sequencing was performed on naive CD8+ T cells sorted from blood. These TCRs come from a man aged 18 to 35 in good health. The CDR3 runs from the conserved cysteine through the conserved F or W. D genes are given only for firm matches. Clone sizes are given selectively: once, few, many, or a class where the clone is expanded.

J,D,size,V,DNA,CDR3
TRBJ1-6,-,-,TRBV6-5,TGTGCCAGCAGAGAAGACTTAGGGACACCCCTCCACTTT,CASREDLGTPLHF
TRBJ2-7,-,-,TRBV5-1,TGCGCCAGCAGCCCGGAAGGGGGTACCTACGAGCAGTACTTC,CASSPEGGTYEQYF
TRBJ2-5,TRBD1,few,TRBV5-6,TGTGCCAGCAGCTGGCGACAGGGAGTCGGGGAGACCCAGTACTTC,CASSWRQGVGETQYF
TRBJ2-6,-,-,TRBV7-9,TGTGCCAGCAGCTTAGGGGCAGGACAATCTGGGGCCAACGTCCTGACTTTC,CASSLGAGQSGANVLTF
TRBJ2-3,TRBD2,-,TRBV6-6,TGTGCCAGCAGTTGGGAGCGGGGTAGCACAGATACGCAGTATTTT,CASSWERGSTDTQYF
TRBJ1-1,TRBD1,-,TRBV6-5,TGTGCCAGCCGGATGACAGGGGGCAACACTGAAGCTTTCTTT,CASRMTGGNTEAFF
TRBJ2-7,TRBD2,-,TRBV11-2,TGTGCCAGCAGCTTGGCCCTAGCGGGAGAGGACGAGCAGTACTTC,CASSLALAGEDEQYF
TRBJ1-4,TRBD1,-,TRBV2,TGTGCCAGCAGGGGGACAGGGCCCCTTGAAAAACTGTTTTTT,CASRGTGPLEKLFF
TRBJ2-7,-,-,TRBV10-1,TGCGCCAGCAGTCCGGGCCAAACGTACGAGCAGTACTTC,CASSPGQTYEQYF
TRBJ2-7,-,-,TRBV4-1,TGCGCCAGCAGCCAAGAAGGGACTCTCTCCTACGAGCAGTACTTC,CASSQEGTLSYEQYF
TRBJ2-2,TRBD2,-,TRBV4-1,TGCGCCAGCAGCCGCCAAAGGCGGGGGGGAAGTACCGGGGAGCTGTTTTTT,CASSRQRRGGSTGELFF
TRBJ2-5,-,-,TRBV12-5,TGTGCTAGTGGTTTGGTTCCTGTCCAGTACTTC,CASGLVPVQYF
TRBJ2-7,-,-,TRBV21-1,TGTGCCAGCAGCAAGGGGAAAAGGGTTAAGTACGAGCAGTACTTC,CASSKGKRVKYEQYF
TRBJ1-5,-,-,TRBV19,TGTGCCAGTAGTATAGATCGTGAAGGGTTGGGTCAGCCCCAGCATTTT,CASSIDREGLGQPQHF
TRBJ2-1,-,-,TRBV27,TGTGCCAGCAGTTTAATCACTAGCAATGAGCAGTTCTTC,CASSLITSNEQFF
TRBJ2-5,-,-,TRBV4-3,TGCGCCAGCAGCCAATGGCCCAGCGAAGCGGAGACCCAGTACTTC,CASSQWPSEAETQYF
TRBJ2-1,-,-,TRBV7-8,TGTGCCAGCAGCGCACGTAGGGGCAGCTCCTACAATGAGCAGTTCTTC,CASSARRGSSYNEQFF
TRBJ2-7,TRBD2,-,TRBV9,TGTGCCAGCAGCCCCACTAGCGGGAACTACGAGCAGTACTTC,CASSPTSGNYEQYF
TRBJ1-5,-,few,TRBV18,TGTGCCAGCTCACCAGGCAGGGAGGGGAATCAGCCCCAGCATTTT,CASSPGREGNQPQHF
TRBJ2-7,-,-,TRBV7-9,TGTGCCAGCAGCTTTAGGATCTACGAGCAGTACTTC,CASSFRIYEQYF
TRBJ2-2,-,-,TRBV4-3,TGCGCCAGCCGATCCGTCGCGGGCCTCGCCGGGGAGCTGTTTTTT,CASRSVAGLAGELFF
TRBJ2-3,TRBD2,-,TRBV5-4,TGTGCCAGCAGCTATAGCGGGGGGGCCAAAGATACGCAGTATTTT,CASSYSGGAKDTQYF
TRBJ2-2,-,-,TRBV4-1,TGCGCCAGCAGCCAAGTCGTTAGTAATAGCGGGGAGCTGTTTTTT,CASSQVVSNSGELFF
TRBJ2-7,-,-,TRBV11-2,TGTGCCAGCAGCCCCGGGGCAGGGCGGGATTGGGAGCAGTACTTC,CASSPGAGRDWEQYF
TRBJ1-6,-,once,TRBV27,TGTGCCAGCAGTCCACCCAGGGAAGGGTATAATTCACCCCTCCACTTT,CASSPPREGYNSPLHF
TRBJ2-7,-,-,TRBV5-6,TGTGCCAGCAGCTTGCGACGGACAGATGAGCAGTACTTC,CASSLRRTDEQYF
TRBJ1-2,-,-,TRBV13,TGTGCCAGCTCCGAGGGAAACTATGGCTACACCTTC,CASSEGNYGYTF
TRBJ1-1,-,-,TRBV5-8,TGTGCCAGCAGCTTACGGGGGAATGAAGCTTTCTTT,CASSLRGNEAFF
TRBJ2-7,TRBD2,few,TRBV13,TGTGCCAGCAGCCTGGGACTAGCGGGAGGCCGGGAGCAGTACTTC,CASSLGLAGGREQYF
TRBJ1-5,-,-,TRBV4-2,TGTGCCAGCAGCCAAGATCACTCCTCGGTTGGACAGCCCCAGCATTTT,CASSQDHSSVGQPQHF
TRBJ2-1,-,-,TRBV30,TGTGCCTGGAGTGTACTAGGAGGAAACAATGAGCAGTTCTTC,CAWSVLGGNNEQFF
TRBJ1-2,-,-,TRBV29-1,TGCAGCGTTGTACTCCCAGGGTCTAACTATGGCTACACCTTC,CSVVLPGSNYGYTF
TRBJ1-4,TRBD1,-,TRBV10-2,TGCGCCAGCAGTGAGGGGACAGAGGCAACTAATGAAAAACTGTTTTTT,CASSEGTEATNEKLFF
TRBJ1-5,-,-,TRBV5-5,TGTGCCAGCAGCTTGGACCGGGGGGCAAACTATCAGCCCCAGCATTTT,CASSLDRGANYQPQHF
TRBJ1-4,-,-,TRBV7-8,TGTGCCAGCAGCTTAGGAGGTGAAAAACTGTTTTTT,CASSLGGEKLFF
TRBJ2-5,-,-,TRBV4-1,TGCGCCAGCAGATCGGAAGTGGTGTTCGAGACCCAGTACTTC,CASRSEVVFETQYF
TRBJ1-6,TRBD1,-,TRBV28,TGTGCCAGCAGCTCCCGCCAGGGGACAGACTATAATTCACCCCTCCACTTT,CASSSRQGTDYNSPLHF
TRBJ2-5,TRBD1,once,TRBV12-5,TGTGCTAGTGGTATATTCGGGACAGGGGTACAAGAGACCCAGTACTTC,CASGIFGTGVQETQYF
TRBJ1-5,-,-,TRBV4-3,TGCGCCAGCAGCCAAGATTGGCAGGGAGATCAGCCCCAGCATTTT,CASSQDWQGDQPQHF
TRBJ2-2,-,-,TRBV30,TGTGCCTGGAGTAGGCGGACCGGGGAGCTGTTTTTT,CAWSRRTGELFF
TRBJ1-2,TRBD1,-,TRBV4-2,TGTGCCAGCAGCCAGGGACAGGGGGCGTTCTATGGCTACACCTTC,CASSQGQGAFYGYTF
TRBJ2-1,TRBD2,-,TRBV5-1,TGCGCCAGCAGCTTGGCTAGCGGGAGTTGGAATGAGCAGTTCTTC,CASSLASGSWNEQFF
TRBJ1-1,-,-,TRBV27,TGTGCCAGCAGGGACAAAGGGAATCCCTACACTGAAGCTTTCTTT,CASRDKGNPYTEAFF
TRBJ2-1,TRBD2,-,TRBV27,TGTGCCAGCAGTTCGGGACTAGGATACAATGAGCAGTTCTTC,CASSSGLGYNEQFF
TRBJ1-4,-,-,TRBV7-9,TGTGCCAGCAGCTCGGGTTGGGGGGATGAAAAACTGTTTTTT,CASSSGWGDEKLFF
TRBJ2-5,-,-,TRBV25-1,TGTGCCAGCAGTGATTTGACAGACTACCAAGAGACCCAGTACTTC,CASSDLTDYQETQYF
TRBJ1-4,-,-,TRBV2,TGTGCCAGCAATACCGGGACAACGGATTATGAAAAACTGTTTTTT,CASNTGTTDYEKLFF
TRBJ2-3,-,-,TRBV7-2,TGTGCCAGCAGCTTAGATGGAGACACAGATACGCAGTATTTT,CASSLDGDTDTQYF
TRBJ1-3,-,-,TRBV10-2,TGCGCCAGCAGTGAAGTAGGGGATGGAAACACCATATATTTT,CASSEVGDGNTIYF
TRBJ1-2,-,-,TRBV11-2,TGTGCCAGCAGGCTCCAAGGAGGCTATGGCTACACCTTC,CASRLQGGYGYTF
TRBJ2-7,TRBD2,-,TRBV7-9,TGTGCCAGCAGCTTAATACTAGCGGGGGGCGAGCAGTACTTC,CASSLILAGGEQYF
TRBJ1-5,-,-,TRBV14,TGTGCCAGCAGCCAAAGAGGAGGTAGCAATCAGCCCCAGCATTTT,CASSQRGGSNQPQHF